These 25 T cell receptor beta chains share one sample of origin, sequenced in a study of cytomegalovirus exposure and HLA in healthy donors. A multiplex PCR was run with 60 Vbeta primers and 13 Jbeta primers. Produced via immunoSEQ multiplex PCR; TCRdb's table is partial and in-frame only. The sample shows 150,000 to 170,000 clones, around 81% of them seen only once. The sample was PBMCs. The receptor source for this set is a woman between 35 and 50 years old in good health and CMV-seropositive.

This clone showed up just a few times. The rearrangement uses TRBV5-4 and TRBJ2-2; D is perhaps TRBD2 (5 bases). From germline, CDR1 is SGHNT and CDR2 YYREEE (reference sequence). Trimming cost V 3 bases and J 6 bases, with 9 bases left between them. This CDR3 is 13 amino acids long. Here the CDR3 reads CASSSGLSGELFF. The CDR3 region has the DNA TGTGCCAGCAGCTCCGGACTGTCCGGGGAGCTGTTTTTT.

This clone was picked up a small number of times. The rearrangement links TRBV28 to TRBJ2-5, with D possibly TRBD2 on 6 matching bases. V was shortened by 6 bases and J by 5 bases, with 13 bases between the two germline ends. From germline, CDR1 is MDHEN and CDR2 SYDVKM. This CDR3 region has 13 residues. CDR3 in DNA: TGTGCCAGCAGCCCGGGACTCGGGGAGACCCAGTACTTC. Amino acid sequence: CASSPGLGETQYF. Based on the CDR3 plus reference TRBV28 and TRBJ2-5, the full variable domain is DVKVTQSSRYLVKRTGEKVFLECVQDMDHENMFWYRQDPGLGLRLIYFSYDVKMKEKGDIPEGYSVSREKKERFSLILESASTNQTSMYLCASSPGLGETQYFGPGTRLLVL.

The genes are TRBV5-1 and TRBJ1-4, with 9 bases matching TRBD1. V lost 1 base to trimming and J lost 3 bases; unmatched junction nucleotides: 16. Germline V CDR1 and CDR2: SGHRS, YFSETQ. This CDR3 comprises 20 residues. The CDR3 DNA reads TGCGCCAGCAGCTTGCAGTTTTTCAACAGGGGGCCGCGACCTAATGAAAAACTGTTTTTT. It yields the protein CASSLQFFNRGPRPNEKLFF.

This clone was recorded once. CDR3 DNA sequence: TGCAGCGTCCCGGGACAGAAACAGTTCTTC. Its translation is CSVPGQKQFF. V usage is TRBV29-1 and J usage is TRBJ2-1, with TRBD1 identical over 7 bases. Unmatched junction bases numbered 6, after V lost 6 bases and J lost 13 bases. Germline V lookup: CDR1 SQVTM, CDR2 ANQGSEA. CDR3 size: 10 residues.

This chain connects TRBV5-8 to TRBJ2-2; TRBD2 matches at 8 bases. The germline V gene has CDR1 SGHTS and CDR2 YDEGEE. The CDR3 covers 16 residues. V lost 4 bases, J lost 0 bases, and 5 bases stayed unmatched. The CDR3 spells CASSEGTRANTGELFF. CDR3 nucleotides: TGTGCCAGCAGCGAAGGGACTAGAGCGAACACCGGGGAGCTGTTTTTT.

The chain couples TRBV27 to TRBJ2-3; D may be TRBD2 (6 bases). CDR3 length: 14 residues. CDR1 is MNHEY and CDR2 is SMNVEV in the germline V gene (reference sequence). Trimming stripped 3 bases from V and 1 base from J, with 8 bases between. CDR3 protein: CASSFSGGTDTQYF. The CDR3 nucleotides read TGTGCCAGCAGTTTTTCGGGGGGCACAGATACGCAGTATTTT.

Details on this clone: One end of the junction is discordant with germline, which a read error may explain. The gene calls are TRBV29-1 and TRBJ2-7; 9 bases are shared with TRBD1. The CDR3 contains 11 residues. The germline V gene encodes CDR1 SQVTM and CDR2 ANQGSEA. This CDR3 is CSVETGGILRF. The CDR3 DNA reads TGCAGCGTTGAGACAGGGGGTATACTAAGATTC.

This clone was picked up one time. The J gene is TRBJ2-1, the V gene TRBV27, with TRBD1 matching 8 bases. V was clipped by 5 bases and J by 4 bases; unmatched bases: 4. The CDR3 is 14 amino acids. In germline, CDR1 is MNHEY, CDR2 SMNVEV (reference sequence). CDR3 sequence: CASSPRTGYNEQFF. The CDR3 DNA reads as TGTGCCAGCAGTCCTCGGACAGGGTACAATGAGCAGTTCTTC.

The chain recombines TRBV6-6 with TRBJ1-2; D is unresolved. Germline CDR1 MNHNY, CDR2 SVGAGI (reference sequence). The CDR3 has 15 amino acids. The V and J ends lost 4 bases and 1 base respectively, with 13 bases between them. CDR3 nucleotide sequence: TGTGCCAGCAGTTCAAGTGGCCCTCTTAACTATGGCTACACCTTC. It is translated as CASSSSGPLNYGYTF.

The CDR3 nucleotides read TGTGCCAGCAGCTATTCGCGGGGAGGACTCTCCTACGAGCAGTACTTC. Translated, it gives CASSYSRGGLSYEQYF. This chain links TRBV5-6 with TRBJ2-7; possibly TRBD2 for D (6 bases). CDR1 is SGHDT and CDR2 is YYEEEE in the germline V gene. This CDR3 is 16 amino acids long. V dropped 3 bases and J dropped 0 bases, with 16 bases sitting between them.

DNA for the CDR3: TGTGCCAGCAGCGTAGGACTAATGGGCGGGAGCCAGGGTGGGGAGCTGTTTTTT. Its translation: CASSVGLMGGSQGGELFF. This chain uses TRBV9 with TRBJ2-2, with 7 bases lining up with TRBD2. Germline assignment: CDR1 SGDLS and CDR2 YYNGEE. The CDR3 is made up of 18 amino acids. V lost 0 bases, J lost 8 bases, and 16 bases stayed unmatched.

V and J are TRBV5-1 and TRBJ2-1; 8 positions agree with TRBD1. Losses at the gene ends were 4 bases for V and 4 bases for J; bases not matched to a gene: 10. The CDR3 sequence is 16 residues long. CDR1 SGHRS and CDR2 YFSETQ come from the germline V gene. CDR3 in amino acids: CASSLTGAQSYNEQFF. Here the CDR3 DNA reads TGCGCCAGCAGCCTGACAGGGGCCCAATCTTACAATGAGCAGTTCTTC.

Turning to this clone: The identical CDR3 is also encoded by other nucleotide sequences in the sample. V and J are TRBV9 and TRBJ2-7, with a possible D match to TRBD1 (5 bases). Germline CDR1 and CDR2: SGDLS and YYNGEE. This CDR3 contains 13 residues. Trimming took off 3 bases at V and 2 bases at J, with 9 bases between the two ends. The CDR3 here is CASSGQGAYEQYF. CDR3 sequence (DNA): TGTGCCAGCAGCGGTCAGGGTGCCTACGAGCAGTACTTC.

The CDR3 DNA reads TGTGCCAGCAGTTTTAGGGGAGGTACAAACATTCAGTACTTC. Translating gives CASSFRGGTNIQYF. The rearrangement links TRBV28 to TRBJ2-4, with D possibly TRBD2 on 6 matching bases. Trimming took 3 bases from V and 6 from J, leaving 12 bases between them. Germline lookup yields CDR1 MDHEN and CDR2 SYDVKM. The CDR3 loop spans 14 amino acids.

This chain links TRBV11-2 with TRBJ2-7, with 9 positions matching TRBD2. Germline V lookup: CDR1 SGHAT, CDR2 FQNNGV. This CDR3 has 14 amino acids. V trimming: 0 bases; J trimming: 6 bases; junction bases outside the gene matches: 3. For the CDR3, the DNA is TGTGCCAGCAGCTTAGATCGGACTAGCGCCGAGCAGTACTTC. Translation: CASSLDRTSAEQYF.

Only one count was recorded for this clone. The rearrangement uses TRBV2 and TRBJ2-3, with 7 bases that match TRBD2. Germline CDR1 is SNHLY and CDR2 is FYNNEI. V was pared by 5 bases and J by 7 bases, with 12 bases of the junction left unmatched. The CDR3 loop spans 15 amino acids. CDR3 sequence: CASSPSGTPENTQYF. CDR3 coding DNA: TGTGCCAGCAGTCCAAGCGGGACCCCCGAGAATACGCAGTATTTT.

The V and J genes are TRBV21-1 and TRBJ2-1; TRBD1, the D gene given by the table, was not confirmed from the DNA. TRBV21-1 is recorded as a pseudogene. This CDR3 spans 15 amino acids. CDR3 region: CASSKAEGGDNEQFF. The CDR3, as DNA: TGTGCCAGCAGCAAAGCTGAAGGGGGAGACAATGAGCAGTTCTTC.

The chain carries TRBV15 and TRBJ1-1; no firm D call. CDR1 LNHNV and CDR2 YYDKDF come from the germline V gene (reference sequence). The CDR3 extends over 15 amino acids. V lost 1 base, J lost 0 bases, and 9 bases lay in between. The CDR3 nucleotides read TGTGCCACCAGCAGAGGACTGAGAATGAACACTGAAGCTTTCTTT. Translation gives CATSRGLRMNTEAFF.

The chain combines TRBV25-1 with TRBJ2-1, with 14 bases aligning to TRBD2. This CDR3 contains 18 residues. In germline, CDR1 is MGHDK, CDR2 SYGVNS. The V segment lost 4 bases and the J segment 6 bases; nucleotides outside the gene matches: 11. The CDR3 bases are TGTGCCAGCAGTGTAACGGGACTAGCGGGAGAAATAGGCAATGAGCAGTTCTTC. As protein: CASSVTGLAGEIGNEQFF. Complete variable domain (other parts from reference TRBV25-1 and TRBJ2-1): EADIYQTPRYLVIGTGKKITLECSQTMGHDKMYWYQQDPGMELHLIHYSYGVNSTEKGDLSSESTVSRIRTEHFPLTLESARPSHTSQYLCASSVTGLAGEIGNEQFFGPGTRLTVL.

V is TRBV6-5 and J is TRBJ2-7; 7 bases fit TRBD2. CDR3 length: 14 residues. Germline trimming cut 4 bases from V and 2 bases from J; bases unmatched to any gene: 5. CDR1 is MNHEY and CDR2 is SVGAGI in the germline V gene. CDR3 DNA: TGTGCCAGCAGTTTATCTAGCGGCCCCTACGAGCAGTACTTC. This codes for CASSLSSGPYEQYF.

The chain employs TRBV19 and TRBJ2-5; 15 positions match TRBD2. V shed 3 bases and J 7 bases; nucleotides not matched to a gene: 6. This CDR3 is 16 amino acids long. Germline V gives CDR1 LNHDA, CDR2 SQIVND (reference sequence). CDR3 protein: CASSIRTSGRVSTQYF. CDR3 bases: TGTGCCAGTAGTATCAGGACTAGCGGGAGGGTCTCGACCCAGTACTTC.

The J gene is TRBJ2-1, the V gene TRBV28, with a tentative D call TRBD2 (6 bases). Germline CDR1 and CDR2: MDHEN and SYDVKM. Trimming took 8 bases from V and 5 from J, leaving 19 bases between them. This CDR3 spans 15 amino acids. CDR3 region: CASSTGGGGHNEQFF. In DNA form, the CDR3 reads TGTGCCAGCTCCACTGGAGGAGGAGGGCACAATGAGCAGTTCTTC. Filled out from reference TRBV28 and TRBJ2-1, the complete variable domain reads DVKVTQSSRYLVKRTGEKVFLECVQDMDHENMFWYRQDPGLGLRLIYFSYDVKMKEKGDIPEGYSVSREKKERFSLILESASTNQTSMYLCASSTGGGGHNEQFFGPGTRLTVL.

The chain employs TRBV7-3 and TRBJ1-1; the D is unclear. Germline CDR1 and CDR2: SGHTA and FQGTGA. The CDR3 sequence is 13 residues long. Trimming left V 2 bases short and J 6 bases short, with 10 bases between. The CDR3 sequence: CASSLPGSAEAFF. The CDR3 region has the DNA TGTGCCAGCAGCTTACCAGGTTCAGCTGAAGCTTTCTTT.

This chain joins TRBV30 and TRBJ2-3, with 7 positions matching TRBD2. The CDR3 sequence is 17 residues long. Germline CDR1 GTSNPN, CDR2 SVGIG (reference sequence). V gave up 3 bases and J gave up 1 base; unmatched junction bases: 13. CDR3 bases: TGTGCCTGGAGCTTCCTCAGAACTAGCGCTGGCACAGATACGCAGTATTTT. Its translation: CAWSFLRTSAGTDTQYF.

V and J are TRBV5-6 and TRBJ1-1, with D possibly being TRBD1 (6 bases). The ends were cut back, 4 bases at V and 12 bases at J, with 16 bases in the middle. CDR3 size: 12 residues. Germline V CDR1 and CDR2: SGHDT, YYEEEE. As DNA, the CDR3 is TGTGCCAGCAGCGTGGGACACACCGCTCCTTTCTTT. Translation gives CASSVGHTAPFF.